This T cell receptor beta chain was captured in a study of cytomegalovirus exposure and HLA in healthy donors. Findings and limits, study-wide: Later examination showed HLA-associated TCR beta chains had greater clonal expansion than equally common others. About 87% or about 30% of the time was how often most TCR beta V segments were productive, according to an earlier analysis.

The PCR was carried out with 60 Vbeta primers and 13 Jbeta primers. The repertoire was sequenced with immunoSEQ multiplex PCR; TCRdb's copy has only in-frame clones and lacks some. Of about 82,000 clones listed, roughly 74% are singletons. V was clipped by 1 base and J by 4 bases, with 10 bases between them. The CDR3 contains 14 residues. The V gene's germline CDR1 is MNHEY and CDR2 SVGAGI. In its sample, this clone was seen a few times. Its antigen is unidentified. The chain employs TRBV6-5 and TRBJ1-1; the D gene is possibly TRBD1 (5 bases). This TCR derives from a woman between 45 and 65 years old in good health and CMV-seropositive. The material sequenced was PBMCs. The CDR3 protein is CASSYFGGATEAFF. The CDR3 DNA follows: TGTGCCAGCAGTTACTTCGGGGGAGCCACTGAAGCTTTCTTT.